This T cell receptor beta chain came from a study of blood T cell repertoires in COVID-19. Study details: The United States, Italy and Spain supplied acute and convalescent COVID-19 samples.

Enrollment of patients from Seattle took place during active infection, with longitudinal follow-up. This clone has only one observation. CDR1 and CDR2 from the germline V gene are LGHDT and YNNKEL (reference sequence). The CDR3 loop spans 15 amino acids. The V gene lost 6 bases and the J gene lost 7 bases, with 16 bases spanning the gap. As originally analysed: Researchers report that nucleated cell counts were estimated from reference gene primer amplification. The table came from immunoSEQ multiplex PCR; TCRdb's copy has only in-frame clones and leaves some out. D and trimming were read from the DNA, whereas the V and J calls and clone size are those reported in that table. The sample lists more than 300,000 clones; more than 70% were seen once.

The V gene is TRBV3-1 (or the pseudogene TRBV3-2), the J gene TRBJ1-6; D is perhaps TRBD1 (5 bases). The receptor comes from a woman aged 25 to 39 with COVID-19, enrolled during active disease. Sequences were obtained from peripheral blood. The CDR3 bases are TGTGCCAGCAGTGCTCAGGGTGCTACGAATTCACCCCTCCACTTT. As protein: CASSAQGATNSPLHF.